This T cell receptor (beta chain) came from a study of CD8 T cells in Susac syndrome. Trimming took 3 bases from V and 3 from J, leaving 11 bases between them. The germline V gene encodes CDR1 SQVTM and CDR2 ANQGSEA. CDR3 length: 13 residues. Reverse transcription used roughly 0.5 to 1 ug RNA and random hexamers. TCRdb ran MiXCR on the immunoSEQ multiplex PCR reads and lists one entry per CDR3 protein. The sample records about 120,000 distinct CDR3 sequences, roughly 94% being singletons. Sequencing input: CD4+ T cells from PBMCs. V gene TRBV29-1 combines with J gene TRBJ1-1; possibly TRBD1 for D (6 bases). The clonotype comes from a human donor in good health. CDR3 nucleotide sequence: TGCAGCGTTGACTACAGGGTAGACACTGAAGCTTTCTTT. It translates to CSVDYRVDTEAFF.